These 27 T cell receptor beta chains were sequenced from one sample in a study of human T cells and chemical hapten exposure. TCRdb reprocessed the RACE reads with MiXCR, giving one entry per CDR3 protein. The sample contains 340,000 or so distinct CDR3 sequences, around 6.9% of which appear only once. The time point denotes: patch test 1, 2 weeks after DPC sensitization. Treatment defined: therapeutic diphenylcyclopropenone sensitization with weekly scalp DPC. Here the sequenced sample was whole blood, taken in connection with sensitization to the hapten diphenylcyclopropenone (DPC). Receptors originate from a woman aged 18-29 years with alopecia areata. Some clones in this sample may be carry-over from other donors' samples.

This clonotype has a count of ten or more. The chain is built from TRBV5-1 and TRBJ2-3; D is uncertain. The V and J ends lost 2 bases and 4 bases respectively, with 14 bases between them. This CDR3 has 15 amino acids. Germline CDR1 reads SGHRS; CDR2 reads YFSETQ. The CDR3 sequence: CASSLSVGRADTQYF. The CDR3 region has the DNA TGCGCCAGCAGCTTAAGTGTAGGTAGGGCAGATACGCAGTATTTT.

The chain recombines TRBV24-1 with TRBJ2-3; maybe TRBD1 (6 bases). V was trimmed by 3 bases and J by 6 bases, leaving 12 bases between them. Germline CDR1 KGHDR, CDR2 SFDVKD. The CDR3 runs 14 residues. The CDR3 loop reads CATSDPGGRDTQYF. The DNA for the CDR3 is TGTGCCACCAGTGATCCTGGGGGCAGGGATACGCAGTATTTT.

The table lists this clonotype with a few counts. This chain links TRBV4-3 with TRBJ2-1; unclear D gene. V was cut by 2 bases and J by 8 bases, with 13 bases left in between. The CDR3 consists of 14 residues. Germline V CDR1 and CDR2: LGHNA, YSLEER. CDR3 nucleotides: TGCGCCAGCAGCCAACCCAACACGCCAGATGAGCAGTTCTTC. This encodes CASSQPNTPDEQFF.

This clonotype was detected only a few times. As DNA, the CDR3 is TGTGCCAGAAGCTTCTCACAGGGGGCCTGTCAGCCCCAGCATTTT. This codes for CARSFSQGACQPQHF. The V and J genes are TRBV5-3 and TRBJ1-5; 9 bases match TRBD1. TRBV5-3 is marked as an open reading frame, function uncertain. V trimming: 2 bases; J trimming: 6 bases; junction bases outside the gene matches: 6. CDR3 length equals 15 residues.

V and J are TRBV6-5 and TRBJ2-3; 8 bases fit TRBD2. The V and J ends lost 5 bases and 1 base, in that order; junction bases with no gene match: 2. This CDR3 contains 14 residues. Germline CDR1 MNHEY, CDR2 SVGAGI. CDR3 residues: CASSTGLGTDTQYF. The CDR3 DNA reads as TGTGCCAGCAGTACGGGACTAGGCACAGATACGCAGTATTTT.

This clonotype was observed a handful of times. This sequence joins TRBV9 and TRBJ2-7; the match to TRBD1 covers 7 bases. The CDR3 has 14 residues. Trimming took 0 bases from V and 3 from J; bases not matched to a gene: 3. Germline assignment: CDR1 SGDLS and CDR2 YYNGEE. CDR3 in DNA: TGTGCCAGCAGCGTAGGGGACAGAGACTACGAGCAGTACTTC. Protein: CASSVGDRDYEQYF.

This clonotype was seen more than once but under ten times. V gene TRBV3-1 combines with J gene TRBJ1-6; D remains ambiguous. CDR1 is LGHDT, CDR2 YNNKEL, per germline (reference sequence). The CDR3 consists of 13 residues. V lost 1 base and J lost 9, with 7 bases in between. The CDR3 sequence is CASSQGGSSPLHF. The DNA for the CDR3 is TGTGCCAGCAGCCAAGGTGGGAGTTCACCCCTCCACTTT.

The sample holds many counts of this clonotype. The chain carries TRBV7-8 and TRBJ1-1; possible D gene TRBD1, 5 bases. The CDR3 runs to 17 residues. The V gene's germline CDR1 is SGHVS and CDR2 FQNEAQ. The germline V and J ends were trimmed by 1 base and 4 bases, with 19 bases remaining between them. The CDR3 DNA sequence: TGTGCCAGCAGCTTAGATTTTTTGTCAGGGAGTTTCACTGAAGCTTTCTTT. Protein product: CASSLDFLSGSFTEAFF.

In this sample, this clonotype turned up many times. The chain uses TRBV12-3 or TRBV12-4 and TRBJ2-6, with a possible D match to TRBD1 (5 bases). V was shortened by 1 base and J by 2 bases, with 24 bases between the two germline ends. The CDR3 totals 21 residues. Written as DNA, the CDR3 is TGTGCCAGCAGTTTAGGGGTAGGGGTGCGTACAGGTAGTACTGGGGCCAACGTCCTGACTTTC. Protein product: CASSLGVGVRTGSTGANVLTF.

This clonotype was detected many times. This CDR3 reads CASSLDGFGNQPQHF. CDR3 sequence (DNA): TGTGCCAGCAGCTTAGATGGATTCGGCAATCAGCCCCAGCATTTT. The V gene is TRBV7-9, the J gene TRBJ1-5; D is uncertain. Germline loops: CDR1 SEHNR, CDR2 FQNEAQ (reference sequence). The CDR3 is made up of 15 amino acids. The germline V and J ends were trimmed by 1 base and 2 bases, with 9 bases remaining between them.

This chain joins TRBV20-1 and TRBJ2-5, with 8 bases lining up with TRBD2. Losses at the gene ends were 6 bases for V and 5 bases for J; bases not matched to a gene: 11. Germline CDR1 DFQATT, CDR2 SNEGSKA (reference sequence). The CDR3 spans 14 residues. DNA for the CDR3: TGCAGTGCAGCTACCGGGGGGGCCTTGGAGACCCAGTACTTC. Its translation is CSAATGGALETQYF.

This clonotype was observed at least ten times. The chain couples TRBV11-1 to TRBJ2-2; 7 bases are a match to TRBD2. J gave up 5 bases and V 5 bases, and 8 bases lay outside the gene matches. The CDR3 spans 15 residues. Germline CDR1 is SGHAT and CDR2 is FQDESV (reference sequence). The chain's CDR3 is CASSQRWTRTGELFF. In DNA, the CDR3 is TGTGCCAGCAGCCAGAGGTGGACTAGGACCGGGGAGCTGTTTTTT. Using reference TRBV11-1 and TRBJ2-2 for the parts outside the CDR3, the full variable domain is EAEVAQSPRYKITEKSQAVAFWCDPISGHATLYWYRQILGQGPELLVQFQDESVVDDSQLPKDRFSAERLKGVDSTLKIQPAELGDSAMYLCASSQRWTRTGELFFGEGSRLTVL.

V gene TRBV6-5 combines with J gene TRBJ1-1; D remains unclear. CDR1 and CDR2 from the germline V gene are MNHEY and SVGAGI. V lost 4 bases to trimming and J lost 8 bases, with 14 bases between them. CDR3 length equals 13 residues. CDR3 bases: TGTGCCAGCAGTTCTCCGGTGTGGTCAGAAGCTTTCTTT. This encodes CASSSPVWSEAFF.

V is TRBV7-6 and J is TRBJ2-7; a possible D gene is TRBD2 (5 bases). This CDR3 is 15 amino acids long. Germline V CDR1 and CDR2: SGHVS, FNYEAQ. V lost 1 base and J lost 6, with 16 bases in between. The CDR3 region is CASSLVEFEGAEQYF. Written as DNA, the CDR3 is TGTGCCAGCAGCTTAGTTGAGTTCGAGGGAGCCGAGCAGTACTTC.

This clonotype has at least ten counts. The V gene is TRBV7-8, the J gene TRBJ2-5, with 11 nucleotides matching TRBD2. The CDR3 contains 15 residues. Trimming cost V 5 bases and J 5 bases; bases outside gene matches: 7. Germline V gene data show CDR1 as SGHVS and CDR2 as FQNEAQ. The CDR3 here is CASSRPGLAAETQYF. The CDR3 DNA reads TGTGCCAGCAGCCGACCGGGACTAGCGGCGGAGACCCAGTACTTC. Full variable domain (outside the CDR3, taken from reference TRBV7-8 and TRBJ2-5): GAGVSQSPRYKVAKRGQDVALRCDPISGHVSLFWYQQALGQGPEFLTYFQNEAQLDKSGLPSDRFFAERPEGSVSTLKIQRTQQEDSAVYLCASSRPGLAAETQYFGPGTRLLVL.

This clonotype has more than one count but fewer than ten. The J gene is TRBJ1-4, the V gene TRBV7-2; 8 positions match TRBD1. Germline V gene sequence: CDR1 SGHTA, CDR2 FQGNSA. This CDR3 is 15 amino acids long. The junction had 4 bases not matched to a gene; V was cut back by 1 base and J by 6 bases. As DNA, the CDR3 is TGTGCCAGCAGCTTAGGCAGGGGGCTAGATGAAAAACTGTTTTTT. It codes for CASSLGRGLDEKLFF.

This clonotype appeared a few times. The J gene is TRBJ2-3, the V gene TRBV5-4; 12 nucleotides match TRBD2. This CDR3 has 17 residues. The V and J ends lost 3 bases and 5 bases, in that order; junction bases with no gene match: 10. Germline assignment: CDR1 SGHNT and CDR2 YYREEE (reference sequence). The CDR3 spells CASSSGVLAGGIDTQYF. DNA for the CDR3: TGTGCCAGCAGCTCTGGAGTACTAGCGGGGGGAATAGATACGCAGTATTTT.

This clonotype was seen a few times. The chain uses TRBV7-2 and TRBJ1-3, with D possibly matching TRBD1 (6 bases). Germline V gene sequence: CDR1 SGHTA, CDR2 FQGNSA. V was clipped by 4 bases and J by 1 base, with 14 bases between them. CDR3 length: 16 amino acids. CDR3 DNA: TGTGCCAGCAGCTCTTCCAGGGGTTCATCTGGAAACACCATATATTTT. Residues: CASSSSRGSSGNTIYF.

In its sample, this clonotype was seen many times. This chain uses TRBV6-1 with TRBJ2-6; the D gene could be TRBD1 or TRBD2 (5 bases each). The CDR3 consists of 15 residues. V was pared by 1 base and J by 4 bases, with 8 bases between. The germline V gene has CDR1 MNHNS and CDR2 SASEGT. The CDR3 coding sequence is TGTGCCAGCAGTGAAGTTGGGGACGGGGCCAACGTCCTGACTTTC. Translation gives CASSEVGDGANVLTF.

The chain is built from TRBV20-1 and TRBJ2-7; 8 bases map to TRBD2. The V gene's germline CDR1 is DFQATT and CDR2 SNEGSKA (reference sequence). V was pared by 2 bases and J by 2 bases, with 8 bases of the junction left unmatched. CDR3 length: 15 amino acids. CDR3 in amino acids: CSARSGGFSAYEQYF. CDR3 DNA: TGCAGTGCTAGAAGCGGGGGTTTCTCCGCCTACGAGCAGTACTTC.

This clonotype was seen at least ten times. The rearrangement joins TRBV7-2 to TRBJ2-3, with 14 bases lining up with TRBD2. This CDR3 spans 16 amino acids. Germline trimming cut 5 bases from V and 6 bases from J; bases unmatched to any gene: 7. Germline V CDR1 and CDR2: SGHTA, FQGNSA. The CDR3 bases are TGTGCCAGCAGCGTGGGGACTAGCGGGGGAGTGGATACGCAGTATTTT. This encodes CASSVGTSGGVDTQYF.

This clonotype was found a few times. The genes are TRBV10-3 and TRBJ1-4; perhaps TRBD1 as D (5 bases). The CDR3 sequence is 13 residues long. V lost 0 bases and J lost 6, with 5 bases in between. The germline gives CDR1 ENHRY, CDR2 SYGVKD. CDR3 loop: CAISESGDEKLFF. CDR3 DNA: TGTGCCATCAGTGAGTCAGGGGATGAAAAACTGTTTTTT.

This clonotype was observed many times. The CDR3 sequence: CASSYDSSGDNEQFF. The CDR3 bases are TGTGCCAGCAGTTACGACTCTAGCGGGGACAATGAGCAGTTCTTC. The chain joins TRBV6-2 or TRBV6-3 to TRBJ2-1, with 9 bases aligning to TRBD2. V was pared by 2 bases and J by 5 bases, with 4 bases of the junction left unmatched. The CDR3 spans 15 residues. Germline V lookup: CDR1 MNHEY, CDR2 SVGEGT.

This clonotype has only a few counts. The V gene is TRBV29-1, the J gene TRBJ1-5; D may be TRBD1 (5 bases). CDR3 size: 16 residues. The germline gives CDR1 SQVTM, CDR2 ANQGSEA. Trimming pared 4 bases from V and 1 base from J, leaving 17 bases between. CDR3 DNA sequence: TGCAGCGTTGTGGCAGGGTCAGGGACCAGCAATCAGCCCCAGCATTTT. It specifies CSVVAGSGTSNQPQHF.

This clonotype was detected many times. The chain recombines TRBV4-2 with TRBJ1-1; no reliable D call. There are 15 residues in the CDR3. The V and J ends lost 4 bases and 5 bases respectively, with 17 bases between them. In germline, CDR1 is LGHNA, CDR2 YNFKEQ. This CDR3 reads CASSRSLGSTTEAFF. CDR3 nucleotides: TGTGCCAGCAGCCGCTCCTTGGGCTCGACGACTGAAGCTTTCTTT.

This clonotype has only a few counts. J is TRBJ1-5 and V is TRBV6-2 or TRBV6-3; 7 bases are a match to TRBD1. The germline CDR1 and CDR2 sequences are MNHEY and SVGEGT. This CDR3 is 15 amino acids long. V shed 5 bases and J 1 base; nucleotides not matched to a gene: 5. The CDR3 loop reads CASSGEGASNQPQHF. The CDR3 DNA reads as TGTGCCAGCAGTGGAGAGGGGGCGAGCAATCAGCCCCAGCATTTT.

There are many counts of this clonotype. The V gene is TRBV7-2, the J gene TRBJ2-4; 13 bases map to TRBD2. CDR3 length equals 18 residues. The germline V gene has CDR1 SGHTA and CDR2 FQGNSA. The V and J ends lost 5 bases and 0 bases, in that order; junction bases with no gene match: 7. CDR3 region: CASSPTSGGPLAKNIQYF. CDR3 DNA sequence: TGTGCCAGCAGCCCGACTAGCGGGGGGCCCTTAGCCAAAAACATTCAGTACTTC.